This T cell receptor (beta chain) was captured in a study of blood T cells in healthy people across ages (dated by TCRdb to the mid-2010s). Study-wide context: In model experiments, template switching captured roughly one uniquely barcoded TCR beta cDNA molecule for every two T cells. Using deep sequencing normalized with unique cDNA molecular identifiers, the study measured how TCR beta repertoire diversity changes with age. The donors were split into four age groups: young (average around 15 years), middle-aged (roughly 42), aged (62) and long-lived (82). To avoid experimental bias, donors of different ages were spread randomly across the sequencing lanes. The study analyzed two additional independent replicas of 1 million unique cDNA reads from the same blood draw for two donors, one aged 18 to 30 and one aged 80 or older.

Here is what the overall study found, with its caveats: Observed TCR beta diversity per million T cells fell roughly linearly with age, and a significant reduction was already apparent by age roughly 41. Total diversity estimates from one million sequenced T cells were considered lower bounds and underestimates. Because profiling used bulk unsorted PBMCs, naive and antigen-experienced compartments could not be compared conclusively. Because donor CMV infection status was unknown, age-related changes in expanded clonotypes were potentially confounded. The long-lived group showed more naive CD4+ T cells, fewer expanded clones and increased TCR diversity than the aged group, suggesting age selection. The percentage of naive T cells measured by flow cytometry correlated strongly with observed TCR beta diversity.

Systemically healthy Caucasian individuals from Russia, roughly 40 in total and aged about 6 to 100 years, were included as donors. Around 9.8 milliliters of peripheral blood were collected from each donor into EDTA-treated Vacutainer tubes. Ficoll-Paque density-gradient centrifugation was used to isolate PBMCs, with at least 6.5 million per sample. Total RNA, at least 6 micrograms per sample, was extracted from PBMCs with Trizol reagent. For every donor, flow cytometry on a PBMC aliquot measured the percentage of naive CD45RAhigh/CD27high T cells. Note on this clonotype: Its target antigen remains unknown. There are no base qualities to consult, and no much larger clone falls within one base.

Taken from the germline V gene, the CDR1 and CDR2 loops are SNHLY and FYNNEI. The CDR3 runs 16 amino acids, cysteine and phenylalanine included. Of all the DNA, just the CDR3 is kept, 48 bases in frame from base 1. Clipping removes 2 bases from V and 2 bases from J, with 7 as the unmatched junction base count. Library prep was done by 5' RACE. Reads for this sample came from an Illumina HiSeq 2500. A second PCR of about 6 to 11 cycles was performed with a sample-barcoded 5' primer and a J-beta primer mix. Each TCR beta cDNA molecule received a unique molecular identifier from a template-switch 5' adaptor carrying 12 random nucleotides. Each sample yielded at least 2.5 million CDR3-containing paired-end reads. First-strand cDNA synthesis was performed from all RNA using the Mint cDNA synthesis kit, with priming by a TRBC-specific oligonucleotide. Following uracil-DNA glycosylase treatment, a first 18-cycle PCR with universal primers M1SS and BC2_uni_R was performed on all cDNA. The published analysis was carried out like this. Each sample was normalized by randomly selecting 1 million high-quality reads, each carrying a distinct molecular identifier. Instead of being binned into consensus sequences, reads that shared molecular identifiers were thrown out. MiTCR, with a Q25 quality threshold and the strictest error-elimination algorithm, was used for CDR3 identification, clonotype clustering and error correction. A nonparametric unseen species model with Euler transformation was used to estimate a lower bound on total TCR beta diversity. Starting from the raw public reads, TCRdb applied fastp trimming at Q25, assembled clones with MiXCR and retained in-frame beta chains. All rows with the same CDR3 protein become a single entry with the most common DNA and genes. These V and J calls rely on TCRdb rather than the paper's analysis. The sample has around 690,000 distinct CDR3 sequences on record, about 54% of them singletons. Over 30% of the sample is held by the ten biggest clonotypes.

Rearrangement joined TRBV2 to TRBJ2-3; TRBD1 fits 7 bases in the junction. The sequence came from a man in his sixties in good health. Sequencing was carried out using blood. The nucleotides read TGTGCCAGCAGTGAACGGACAGGCTCCTCCACAGATACGCAGTATTTT. The resulting protein is CASSERTGSSTDTQYF.